The 2 T cell receptor beta chains in this list originate from one sample, sequenced in a study of cytomegalovirus exposure and HLA in healthy donors. Primers: 60 Vbeta forward and 13 Jbeta reverse. TCRdb's table, derived via immunoSEQ multiplex PCR, lists solely in-frame clones and lacks some. The table shows around 150,000 clones, with 60% to 85% occurring only once. The sequencing sample was made of PBMCs. The receptors were sampled from a woman in her forties or fifties in good health and CMV-seropositive.

In its sample, this clone was seen a few times. The rearrangement uses TRBV7-9 and TRBJ2-7; D is undetermined. The CDR3 is 12 amino acids. The germline V gene encodes CDR1 SEHNR and CDR2 FQNEAQ (reference sequence). V dropped 2 bases and J dropped 2 bases, with 4 bases sitting between them. This CDR3 reads CASSLLPYEQYF. DNA of the CDR3: TGTGCCAGCAGCTTACTACCCTACGAGCAGTACTTC.

V gene TRBV9 combines with J gene TRBJ2-1; D is possibly TRBD1 (6 bases). Germline-derived CDR1 and CDR2 are SGDLS and YYNGEE. Trimming left V 6 bases short and J 9 bases short, with 19 bases between. The CDR3 extends over 14 amino acids. CDR3 in amino acids: CASTSLGVGGEQFF. The CDR3 DNA follows: TGTGCCAGCACCTCCCTTGGGGTAGGGGGTGAGCAGTTCTTC.